The clone carrying this TCR beta chain came up many times. The CDR3 spans 12 residues. CDR1 and CDR2 (germline): MNHEY, SVGEGT. V was pared by 7 bases and J by 10 bases, with 7 bases of the junction left unmatched. The data are from a study of early T cells in non-severe SARS-CoV-2 infection. From the 5' RACE reads, TCRdb called clonotypes with MiXCR, one entry per CDR3 protein. The sample has about 88,000 distinct CDR3 sequences; about 15% are singletons. This TCR came from an adult who was a healthcare worker with PCR-confirmed SARS-CoV-2 infection or an uninfected control (not recorded which). The chain combines TRBV6-2 or TRBV6-3 with TRBJ1-1; TRBD1 aligns across 9 bases. The material sequenced was whole blood. CDR3 DNA sequence: TGTGCCAGCAAAGACGGACAGGGGCCAGCTTTCTTT. This encodes CASKDGQGPAFF.